The entry below gives a single T cell receptor (beta chain) sequence along with its context. No antigen is known for it. The protocol was immunoSEQ multiplex PCR, while the TCRdb copy is restricted to in-frame clones and leaves out a portion. The profile shows millions of clones, just under 95% of them singletons. The record originates from a study of shared clonotypes between healthy human individuals. Study background: Three CD4 naive, three CD4 memory, two CD8 naive and one CD8 memory plate were used per donor.

Broader study findings: Limited genetic and exposure-history diversity came from having few donors. Relative to their counterparts shared across all four donors, non-shared clonotypes exhibited diminished generation probabilities. Naive subsets tended to show greater estimated richness than memory subsets.

In the naive CD8 group, cells lacked CD45RO and were positively selected for CCR7, so terminally differentiated effector memory CD45RA+ cells were left out. Germline-derived CDR1 and CDR2 are LGHNA and YSLEER. V was shortened by 1 base and J by 6 bases, with 13 bases between the two germline ends. This CDR3 is 14 amino acids long. The chain employs TRBV4-3 and TRBJ2-7; D is uncertain. Sequenced sample: naive CD8+ T cells sorted from blood. This receptor was obtained from a man aged 18 to 30 in good health. For the CDR3, the DNA is TGCGCCAGCAGCCAAGTGGTCCCCGCCGGCGAGCAGTACTTC. Translating it yields CASSQVVPAGEQYF.